This TCR beta chain originates from a study of blood T cell repertoires in COVID-19. About the study: Samples representing acute and convalescent COVID-19 were sourced from the United States, Italy and Spain. T cells, B-cell-depleted T cells, or PBMCs provided the cDNA or gDNA that served as material.

The ends were cut back, 4 bases at V and 2 bases at J, with 14 bases in the middle. Per the germline V gene, CDR1 is SGHRS and CDR2 is YFSETQ. This CDR3 spans 15 amino acids. Participants' reported clinical history set cohort assignment. Data came from immunoSEQ multiplex PCR; TCRdb stores just in-frame clones and leaves some out. The sample includes more than 350,000 clones, approximately 90% seen only once; the top ten take around 9.3%. This clonotype was sampled from a woman in her forties or fifties who had recovered from COVID-19. The J gene is TRBJ2-3, the V gene TRBV5-1; D is possibly TRBD2 (6 bases). The sequenced sample was PBMCs or T cells enriched from blood (not recorded which). The CDR3 spells CASSISGPHTDTQYF. The CDR3 DNA sequence: TGCGCCAGCAGCATTAGCGGACCGCACACAGATACGCAGTATTTT.